The sequence of this T cell receptor (beta chain) was determined in a study of blood T cell repertoires in COVID-19. Across the study: COVID-19 samples collected from the United States, Italy and Spain covered acute and convalescent phases. T cells, B-cell-depleted T cells, or PBMCs provided the cDNA or gDNA that served as material.

Deletions cut 2 bases from V and 2 bases from J, with 10 bases between. CDR3 length: 14 amino acids. Germline CDR1 reads SGHKS; CDR2 reads YYEKEE (reference sequence). Authors' analysis steps: Researchers report that nucleated cell counts were estimated from reference gene primer amplification. Here immunoSEQ multiplex PCR was the method, and the copy in TCRdb shows in-frame clones only, minus some. V, J and clone size were drawn from that table, and D and trimming were deduced from the DNA. The profile covers 200,000 to 250,000 clones, with around 85% appearing a single time and about 9.1% taken by the ten largest. Participant reports of clinical history set cohort assignment.

V usage is TRBV5-5 and J usage is TRBJ1-2; a weak D match, TRBD1 (5 bases). Input material: PBMCs or T cells enriched from blood (not recorded which). This TCR was sampled from a woman aged 45-65 years with acute COVID-19. Here the CDR3 reads CASSLSDKNYGYTF. For the CDR3, the DNA is TGTGCCAGCAGCTTATCGGACAAGAACTATGGCTACACCTTC.